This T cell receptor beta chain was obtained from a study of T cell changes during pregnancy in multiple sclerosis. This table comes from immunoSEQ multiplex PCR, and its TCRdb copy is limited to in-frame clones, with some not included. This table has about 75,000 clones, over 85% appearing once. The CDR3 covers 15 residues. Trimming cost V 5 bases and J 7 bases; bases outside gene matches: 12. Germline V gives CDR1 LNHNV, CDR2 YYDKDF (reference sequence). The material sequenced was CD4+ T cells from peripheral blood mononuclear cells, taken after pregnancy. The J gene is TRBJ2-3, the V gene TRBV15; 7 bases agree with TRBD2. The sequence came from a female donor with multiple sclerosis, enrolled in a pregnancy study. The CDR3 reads CATSGEGGPEYTQYF. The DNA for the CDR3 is TGTGCCACCAGCGGGGAGGGAGGCCCTGAGTATACGCAGTATTTT.